A selection of T cell receptor beta chains follows, all from one sample in a study of cytomegalovirus exposure and HLA in healthy donors. Clones were sequenced by immunoSEQ multiplex PCR, and TCRdb holds only the in-frame ones, with some missing. Recorded for this sample: 100,000 to 150,000 clones. Sequencing was carried out using PBMCs. These receptor sequences come from a man aged 18 to 35 in good health and CMV-seronegative. CDR3s include the opening cysteine and the closing phenylalanine or tryptophan. A D gene is named only where the DNA matches it firmly. Clone size, where shown, is once, few, many, or a class for clones that have expanded.

d_call j_call v_call clone_size cdr3_nt cdr3_aa
NA TRBJ1-1 TRBV6-1 NA TGTGCCAGCAACAGGGTTTGGAACACTGAAGCTTTCTTT CASNRVWNTEAFF
NA TRBJ1-5 TRBV7-9 NA TGTGCCAGCAGCTCGGAGGGGAATCAGCCCCAGCATTTT CASSSEGNQPQHF
NA TRBJ1-5 TRBV19 NA TGTGCCAGTAGCCCCGCCAGTTATAGCAATCAGCCCCAGCATTTT CASSPASYSNQPQHF
NA TRBJ2-7 TRBV6-1 NA TGTGCCAGCAGTGAAAGGGGGTCCTACGAGCAGTACTTC CASSERGSYEQYF
TRBD1 TRBJ1-5 TRBV5-6 NA TGTGCCAGCAGCTCGACAGGGGCCAATCAGCCCCAGCATTTT CASSSTGANQPQHF
NA TRBJ1-5 TRBV19 NA TGTGCCAGTAGTAGCAGCGTCAATCAGCCCCAGCATTTT CASSSSVNQPQHF
TRBD1 TRBJ1-5 TRBV6-1 NA TGTGCCAGCAGTGCAATGACAGGGGGCGAAGATCAGCCCCAGCATTTT CASSAMTGGEDQPQHF
NA TRBJ1-2 TRBV29-1 NA TGCAGCGTTGTTCTGATAGACTATGGCTACACCTTC CSVVLIDYGYTF
NA TRBJ2-3 TRBV6-5 NA TGTGCCAGCACTCGCCCGGGGGTACAGACGCAGTATTTT CASTRPGVQTQYF
TRBD1 TRBJ1-1 TRBV25-1 NA TGTGCCAGCATTGGGACAGGGGGAACTGAAGCTTTCTTT CASIGTGGTEAFF
TRBD1 TRBJ2-7 TRBV6-1 NA TGTGCCAGCAGTTTTTCCGGGACAGGGCAGTACGAGCAGTACTTC CASSFSGTGQYEQYF
NA TRBJ2-2 TRBV5-1 NA TGCGCCAGCAGCCCGATAGCGGTGAACACCGGGGAGCTGTTTTTT CASSPIAVNTGELFF
TRBD1 TRBJ1-5 TRBV4-1 NA TGCGCCAGCAGCCCAACAGGGGTCAATCAGCCCCAGCATTTT CASSPTGVNQPQHF
TRBD1 TRBJ2-2 TRBV18 NA TGTGCCAGCTCACCACCGGGACAGAGAAACACCGGGGAGCTGTTTTTT CASSPPGQRNTGELFF
NA TRBJ2-7 TRBV29-1 NA TGCAGCCCGAAGACCGGCGGGGAGCAGTACTTC CSPKTGGEQYF
NA TRBJ1-5 TRBV7-3 NA TGTGCCAGCAGCCTTACAAGTAATCAGCCCCAGCATTTT CASSLTSNQPQHF
TRBD2 TRBJ2-3 TRBV15 NA TGTGCCACCAGCAGAGATAGCGGGGGGGCAGATACGCAGTATTTT CATSRDSGGADTQYF
NA TRBJ1-4 TRBV7-2 NA TGTGCCAGCAGCGTACGGGAGGATGAAAAACTGTTTTTT CASSVREDEKLFF
NA TRBJ1-2 TRBV29-1 NA TGCAGCGTTCGGGGTGGGCATGGCTACACCTTC CSVRGGHGYTF
TRBD2 TRBJ2-3 TRBV5-1 NA TGCGCCAGCAGTATCCGAGCGGGAGGAACGTCAGATACGCAGTATTTT CASSIRAGGTSDTQYF
TRBD2 TRBJ2-5 TRBV18 NA TGTGCCAGCTCACCGGGGGGACTACCTGTGGAGACCCAGTACTTC CASSPGGLPVETQYF
NA TRBJ2-2 TRBV6-6 NA TGTGCCAGCAGACAAACAGGGATAGAGAACACCGGGGAGCTGTTTTTT CASRQTGIENTGELFF
TRBD1 TRBJ2-7 TRBV5-1 NA TGCGCCAGTAGTAAGTCGGACAGGGCAGACGAGCAGTACTTC CASSKSDRADEQYF
TRBD2 TRBJ2-1 TRBV9 NA TGTGCCAGCAGCCCCGGGACTAGAGGACGCAATGAGCAGTTCTTC CASSPGTRGRNEQFF
NA TRBJ1-5 TRBV6-6 NA TGTGCCAGCAGTTACTCGATCAGGGGCAGCAATCAGCCCCAGCATTTT CASSYSIRGSNQPQHF
NA TRBJ2-7 TRBV5-6 NA TGTGCCAGCAGCCGCGTCAGGGTTTTCTCCTACGAGCAGTACTTC CASSRVRVFSYEQYF
NA TRBJ2-7 TRBV5-1 NA TGCGCCAGCAGCTTTGCGGGTAGCTCCTACGAGCAGTACTTC CASSFAGSSYEQYF
TRBD1 TRBJ1-5 TRBV15 NA TGTGCCACCGGCCTGGACAGGGACAATCAGCCCCAGCATTTT CATGLDRDNQPQHF
NA TRBJ1-5 TRBV28 NA TGTGCCAGCAGGCCGGCGGGGGAGTTTAGCAATCAGCCCCAGCATTTT CASRPAGEFSNQPQHF
NA TRBJ2-3 TRBV6-1 NA TGTGCCAGCAGTGAGGGGACACGGAGCACAGATACGCAGTATTTT CASSEGTRSTDTQYF
TRBD1 TRBJ1-4 TRBV5-6 NA TGTGCCAGCAGCACCGGACAGGGGATGACTAATGAAAAACTGTTTTTT CASSTGQGMTNEKLFF
TRBD2 TRBJ2-3 TRBV6-1 medium-sized TGTGCCAGCAGTGAACTAGCGGGGGGGCCAGATACGCAGTATTTT CASSELAGGPDTQYF
NA TRBJ1-4 TRBV19 NA TGTGCCAGCAGACCGGACAAGTGGAATGAAAAACTGTTTTTT CASRPDKWNEKLFF
NA TRBJ1-4 TRBV7-9 NA TGTGCCAGCAGCGAGTTGAGGGTATCTAATGAAAAACTGTTTTTT CASSELRVSNEKLFF
TRBD2 TRBJ2-5 TRBV2 NA TGTGCACAGCGCCAAACCGGGACTAGCGGGAACATGGGGACCCAGTACTTC CAQRQTGTSGNMGTQYF
TRBD2 TRBJ2-1 TRBV9 NA TGTGCCAGCAGCGACTTAGCGGGAGGCGTTGTGGAGCAGTTCTTC CASSDLAGGVVEQFF
NA TRBJ1-6 TRBV5-1 NA TGCGCCAGCAAAACCGGGACATATTATAATTCACCCCTCCACTTT CASKTGTYYNSPLHF
TRBD1 TRBJ1-2 TRBV27 NA TGTGCCAGCAGTTATTCGGACAGGGCAAACTATGGCTACACCTTC CASSYSDRANYGYTF
TRBD1 TRBJ2-7 TRBV30 NA TGCGCCTGGAGTGGAGACAGGGGGCTTTGGTACGAGCAGTACTTC CAWSGDRGLWYEQYF
NA TRBJ1-3 TRBV9 NA TGTGCCTTCCGGGGGGCTGGAAACACCATATATTTT CAFRGAGNTIYF
NA TRBJ1-1 TRBV11-2 NA TGTGCCAGCAGCTTAGTCGTCCAGACTGAAGCTTTCTTT CASSLVVQTEAFF